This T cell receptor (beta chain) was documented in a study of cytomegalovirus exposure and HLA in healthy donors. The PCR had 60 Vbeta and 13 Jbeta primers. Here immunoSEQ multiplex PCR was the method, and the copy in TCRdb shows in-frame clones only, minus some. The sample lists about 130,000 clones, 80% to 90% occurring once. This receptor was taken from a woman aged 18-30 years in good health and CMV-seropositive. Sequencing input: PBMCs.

The CDR3, as DNA: TGTGCCAGCAGTACCCGCGGGGGTCTCCTTGGGCAGTACTTC. This gives the protein CASSTRGGLLGQYF. The gene calls are TRBV6-6 and TRBJ2-5, with 7 bases matching TRBD2. This CDR3 spans 14 amino acids. Germline lookup yields CDR1 MNHNY and CDR2 SVGAGI (reference sequence). With V trimmed by 5 bases and J by 11 bases, 14 bases remained unmatched.